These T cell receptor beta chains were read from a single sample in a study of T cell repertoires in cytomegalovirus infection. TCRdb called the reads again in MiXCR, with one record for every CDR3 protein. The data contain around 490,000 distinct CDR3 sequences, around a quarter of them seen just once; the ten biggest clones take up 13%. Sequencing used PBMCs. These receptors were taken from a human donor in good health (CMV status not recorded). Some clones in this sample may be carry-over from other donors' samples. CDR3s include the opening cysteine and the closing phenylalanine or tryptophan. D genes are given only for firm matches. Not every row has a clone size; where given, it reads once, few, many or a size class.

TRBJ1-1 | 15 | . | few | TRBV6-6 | TGTGCCAGCTCCCATGGAGGCGCCCTTGGGACTGAAGCTTTCTTT | CASSHGGALGTEAFF
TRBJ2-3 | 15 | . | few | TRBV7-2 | TGTGCCAGCAGCTTAGGTTCCCGGGCCACAGATACGCAGTATTTT | CASSLGSRATDTQYF
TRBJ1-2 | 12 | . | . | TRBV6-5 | TGTGCCAGCAGCGACAGGTTCTATGGCTACACCTTC | CASSDRFYGYTF
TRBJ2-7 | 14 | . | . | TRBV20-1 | TGCAGTGCTAGAGATCCGACGGAAGTCTACGAGCAGTACTTC | CSARDPTEVYEQYF
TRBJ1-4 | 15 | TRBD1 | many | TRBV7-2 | TGTGCCAGCAGCCCCTGGACAGGACCTAATGAAAAACTGTTTTTT | CASSPWTGPNEKLFF
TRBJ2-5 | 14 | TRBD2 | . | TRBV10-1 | TGCGCCAGCAGTGGAGCGGGGATACAAGAGACCCAGTACTTC | CASSGAGIQETQYF
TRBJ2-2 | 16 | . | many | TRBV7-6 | TGTGCCAGCAGCTTAGCTCCCGGATCTAACACCGGGGAGCTGTTTTTT | CASSLAPGSNTGELFF
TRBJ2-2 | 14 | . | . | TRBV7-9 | TGTGCCAGCAGCGATACAGTTAACACCGGGGAGCTGTTTTTT | CASSDTVNTGELFF
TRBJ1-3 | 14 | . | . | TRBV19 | TGTGCCAGTAGTAGGGGAAATACTGGAAACACCATATATTTT | CASSRGNTGNTIYF
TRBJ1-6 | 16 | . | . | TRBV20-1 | TGCAGTGCTAGAGGTCTGGTGACAGTTAATAATTCACCCCTCCACTTT | CSARGLVTVNNSPLHF
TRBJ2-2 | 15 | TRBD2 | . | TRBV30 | TGTGCCTGGAGTCGAGGGAGGGCCGCGGGGGGGGAGCTGTTTTTT | CAWSRGRAAGGELFF
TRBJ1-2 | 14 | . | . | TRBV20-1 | TGCAGTGCTAGAGCGGGGGGGGCGCCAAGTGGCTACACCTTC | CSARAGGAPSGYTF
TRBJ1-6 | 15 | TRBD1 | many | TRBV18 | TGTGCCAGCTCACCTCTTACAGGGGTTAATTCACCCCTCCACTTT | CASSPLTGVNSPLHF
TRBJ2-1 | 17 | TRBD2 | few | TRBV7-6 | TGTGCCAGCAGCTCCCGGTTGGGTAGCGGGAGGTTTTATGAGCAGTTCTTC | CASSSRLGSGRFYEQFF
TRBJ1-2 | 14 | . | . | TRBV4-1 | TGCGCCAGCAGCCAAGCCCTGAACGGCTATGGCTACACCTTC | CASSQALNGYGYTF
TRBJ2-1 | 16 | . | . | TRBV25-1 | TGTGCCAGCAGTGAATATAAGGGCACAGGGTTTAATGAGCAGTTCTTC | CASSEYKGTGFNEQFF
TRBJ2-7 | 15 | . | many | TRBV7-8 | TGTGCCAGCAGCTTATCCCGGGTCCGACCCTACGAGCAGTACTTC | CASSLSRVRPYEQYF
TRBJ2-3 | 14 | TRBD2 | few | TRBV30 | TGTGCCTGGAAGATGAGCGGGATAGGATATACGCAGTATTTT | CAWKMSGIGYTQYF